This T cell receptor beta chain comes out of a study of cytomegalovirus exposure and HLA in healthy donors. Study conclusions and caveats: Among TCR beta chains, those listed as cytomegalovirus-associated numbered under 200. It was reportedly the case that the classifier diagnosed cytomegalovirus status with high specificity and sensitivity.

The assay was immunoSEQ multiplex PCR, and TCRdb's table has in-frame clones only and misses some. The data show fewer than 95,000 clones, about 93% seen once. Comment on this clone: As yet, its antigen is unknown.

The trim removed 0 bases at V and 0 bases at J, leaving 1 base unmatched. The CDR3 is 15 amino acids. Germline V gives CDR1 GTSNPN, CDR2 SVGIG (reference sequence). This receptor was obtained from a woman aged 18-29 years in good health and CMV-seronegative. V gene TRBV30 combines with J gene TRBJ1-4; 7 bases are shared with TRBD1. Sample: PBMCs. The CDR3 here is CAWSVGTATNEKLFF. The CDR3 region has the DNA TGTGCCTGGAGTGTTGGGACAGCAACTAATGAAAAACTGTTTTTT.